The rows below give T cell receptor beta chains drawn from one sample of a study of blood T cell repertoires in COVID-19. The table came from immunoSEQ multiplex PCR; TCRdb's copy has only in-frame clones and leaves some out. Found here are about 280,000 clones, 65% to 90% of them singletons; the top ten hold roughly 14%. Sequenced: peripheral blood. Receptors originate from a human donor in a cohort sampled during active COVID-19. The CDR3 runs from the conserved cysteine through the conserved F or W. The D gene is left open where the match is weak. Clone size appears in some rows only: once, few, many, or a class for an expanded clone.

J: TRBJ2-7
size: NA
D: TRBD1
V: TRBV5-6
DNA: TGTGCCAGCAGCTTGGGGACAGGTGACGAGCAGTACTTC
CDR3: CASSLGTGDEQYF

J: TRBJ2-2
size: once
D: NA
V: TRBV6-5
DNA: TGTGCCAGCAGAACGACAGGATCGAACACCGGGGAGCTGTTTTTT
CDR3: CASRTTGSNTGELFF

J: TRBJ1-1
size: NA
D: NA
V: TRBV5-5
DNA: TGTGCCAGCAGCCCCTCCGGGGTCCTGAACACTGAAGCTTTCTTT
CDR3: CASSPSGVLNTEAFF

J: TRBJ2-3
size: NA
D: TRBD2
V: TRBV9
DNA: TGTGCCAGCAGCTCGCGATCGGGACTACGGATGTATACGCAGTATTTT
CDR3: CASSSRSGLRMYTQYF

J: TRBJ2-7
size: NA
D: TRBD1
V: TRBV6-2/TRBV6-3
DNA: TGTGCCAGCAGTTACTCTCCGACAGGGACCGGGTGGGTCTTCTACGAGCAGTACTTC
CDR3: CASSYSPTGTGWVFYEQYF

J: TRBJ2-6
size: NA
D: NA
V: TRBV6-1
DNA: TGTGCCAGCAGTGAAGCGCCAACAGAGAGCTCTGGGGCCAACGTCCTGACTTTC
CDR3: CASSEAPTESSGANVLTF

J: TRBJ1-4
size: NA
D: NA
V: TRBV21-1
DNA: TGTGCCAGCAGCACTGACTCCGATGGTTTTTCTAATGAAAAACTGTTTTTT
CDR3: CASSTDSDGFSNEKLFF

J: TRBJ1-2
size: NA
D: NA
V: TRBV28
DNA: TGTGCCAGCTATACAGGCCTTTATGGCTACACCTTC
CDR3: CASYTGLYGYTF

J: TRBJ1-3
size: NA
D: NA
V: TRBV6-5
DNA: TGTGCCAGTGTACCGGCAGGCAGGGGAGGAAACACCATATATTTT
CDR3: CASVPAGRGGNTIYF

J: TRBJ1-5
size: NA
D: TRBD1
V: TRBV28
DNA: TGTGCCAGCAGTTCGCCCGGGACAGGGAATCAGCCCCAGCATTTT
CDR3: CASSSPGTGNQPQHF

J: TRBJ2-7
size: NA
D: NA
V: TRBV6-6
DNA: TGTGCCAGCAGTTCCCTCTTGGGGGGGGCCGCCTACGAGCAGTACTTC
CDR3: CASSSLLGGAAYEQYF

J: TRBJ2-7
size: NA
D: TRBD2
V: TRBV6-6
DNA: TGTGCCAGCAGCCACTCGGGGAGGGTCGGAGGCGAGCAGTACTTC
CDR3: CASSHSGRVGGEQYF

J: TRBJ2-5
size: NA
D: TRBD2
V: TRBV3-1/TRBV3-2
DNA: TGTGCCAGCAGCCAAGGGGATCGGACTAGCGGGAGGGCTCTGGAGACCCAGTACTTC
CDR3: CASSQGDRTSGRALETQYF

J: TRBJ2-7
size: NA
D: NA
V: TRBV4-1
DNA: TGCGCCAGCAGCCAAGAACGGGTCAGGGGCGAGCAGTACTTC
CDR3: CASSQERVRGEQYF

J: TRBJ1-1
size: NA
D: NA
V: TRBV10-3
DNA: TGTGCCATCAGTGAGGAGGGGAACACTGAAGCTTTCTTT
CDR3: CAISEEGNTEAFF

J: TRBJ1-4
size: NA
D: NA
V: TRBV12-3/TRBV12-4
DNA: TGTGCCAGCAGTTTAAACCCAGGGGCAAAACTGTTTTTT
CDR3: CASSLNPGAKLFF

J: TRBJ1-2
size: NA
D: NA
V: TRBV7-9
DNA: TGTGCCAGCAGCTCCGGGGAGGGAGGCTACACCTTC
CDR3: CASSSGEGGYTF

J: TRBJ2-3
size: NA
D: TRBD2
V: TRBV4-1
DNA: TGCGCCAGCAGCCGTTCGCTGGTGTGGCTAGCGGAGCAGTATTTT
CDR3: CASSRSLVWLAEQYF

J: TRBJ1-2
size: NA
D: TRBD1
V: TRBV2
DNA: TGTGCCAGCGTACAGGGGCCCTCTACCTATGGCTACACCTTC
CDR3: CASVQGPSTYGYTF

J: TRBJ2-2
size: NA
D: TRBD2
V: TRBV11-3
DNA: TGTGCCAGCAGCTCTACTAGCGGGAGTAACACCGGGGAGCTGTTTTTT
CDR3: CASSSTSGSNTGELFF

J: TRBJ2-1
size: NA
D: NA
V: TRBV9
DNA: TGTGCCAGCAGCGTAGGTCGAGGTATGGCGGGCCCCTCCTACAATGAGCAGTTCTTC
CDR3: CASSVGRGMAGPSYNEQFF

J: TRBJ1-6
size: few
D: NA
V: TRBV5-4
DNA: TGTGCCAGCAGCTCAGATCGGGACTTACAGAAAAGAATTAATTCACCCCTCCACTTT
CDR3: CASSSDRDLQKRINSPLHF

J: TRBJ2-3
size: NA
D: NA
V: TRBV19
DNA: TGTGCCAGTAGTGGTGCGGACTGGGGCACAGATACGCAGTATTTT
CDR3: CASSGADWGTDTQYF

J: TRBJ2-1
size: NA
D: TRBD2
V: TRBV6-6
DNA: TGTGCCAGCAGTCGTACTAGCGGGAGGGCAAATGAGCAGTTCTTC
CDR3: CASSRTSGRANEQFF

J: TRBJ2-1
size: NA
D: NA
V: TRBV11-3
DNA: TGTGCCAGCAGCTTAGGCCAGGTGCAGTTCTTC
CDR3: CASSLGQVQFF

J: TRBJ1-1
size: NA
D: TRBD1
V: TRBV5-1
DNA: TGCGCCAGCAGCCCGAGGACAGGGATGAACACTGAAGCTTTCTTT
CDR3: CASSPRTGMNTEAFF

J: TRBJ1-2
size: NA
D: TRBD1
V: TRBV28
DNA: TGTGCCAGCAGTAACTCCGGGACAGGGAACTATGGCTACACCTTC
CDR3: CASSNSGTGNYGYTF

J: TRBJ1-1
size: NA
D: TRBD1
V: TRBV5-4
DNA: TGTGCCAGCAGTTCCGGACAGGGAAGGTCTGAAGCTTTCTTT
CDR3: CASSSGQGRSEAFF

J: TRBJ2-1
size: NA
D: TRBD1
V: TRBV7-2
DNA: TGTGCCAGCAGCTTAGGACAGGGGTTTTATGAGCAGTTCTTC
CDR3: CASSLGQGFYEQFF

J: TRBJ2-7
size: NA
D: TRBD1
V: TRBV19
DNA: TGTGCCAGTTCTCAGGGGACAGGGGACGAGCAGTACTTC
CDR3: CASSQGTGDEQYF

J: TRBJ2-1
size: NA
D: TRBD2
V: TRBV4-1
DNA: TGCGCCAGCAGCCAAACCGGACTAGATTACAATGAGCAGTTCTTC
CDR3: CASSQTGLDYNEQFF

J: TRBJ2-5
size: once
D: NA
V: TRBV3-1/TRBV3-2
DNA: TGTGCCAGCAGCCAAGGGGCAGCCGAAGTGGCAGAGACCCAGTACTTC
CDR3: CASSQGAAEVAETQYF

J: TRBJ2-7
size: NA
D: TRBD1
V: TRBV6-1
DNA: TGTGCCAGCAGTGGAAACCCCGGGACAGGGTTGTACGAGCAGTACTTC
CDR3: CASSGNPGTGLYEQYF

J: TRBJ2-1
size: NA
D: TRBD2
V: TRBV19
DNA: TGTGCCAGTAGACTAGCGGGGGGGAATGAGCAGTTCTTC
CDR3: CASRLAGGNEQFF

J: TRBJ2-2
size: NA
D: TRBD2
V: TRBV4-2
DNA: TGTGCCAGCAGCCCCTGGACTAGCGGTTACACCGGGGAGCTGTTTTTT
CDR3: CASSPWTSGYTGELFF

J: TRBJ2-3
size: NA
D: TRBD2
V: TRBV14
DNA: TGTGCCACCTCGGGACTAGCCCCAGATACGCAGTATTTT
CDR3: CATSGLAPDTQYF

J: TRBJ2-2
size: NA
D: TRBD1
V: TRBV2
DNA: TGTGCCAGCAAAGGACAGGTGGACACCGGGGAGCTGTTTTTT
CDR3: CASKGQVDTGELFF

J: TRBJ2-2
size: NA
D: NA
V: TRBV9
DNA: TGTGCCAGCAGTGGACATCTGATAAACACCGGGGAGCTGTTTTTT
CDR3: CASSGHLINTGELFF

J: TRBJ1-3
size: NA
D: NA
V: TRBV6-1
DNA: TGTGCCAGCAGTCTTTCTGGAAACACCATATATTTT
CDR3: CASSLSGNTIYF

J: TRBJ1-5
size: NA
D: NA
V: TRBV28
DNA: TGTGCCAGCAGTGAGGGTATTGATCAGCCCCAGCATTTT
CDR3: CASSEGIDQPQHF

J: TRBJ2-7
size: NA
D: NA
V: TRBV18
DNA: TGTGCCAGCTCACCAGGGGGAGGAACCTACGAGCAGTACTTC
CDR3: CASSPGGGTYEQYF

J: TRBJ1-2
size: NA
D: NA
V: TRBV19
DNA: TGTGCCAGTAGTGTTAGTGGGGCAGGGAAATCCTATGGCTACACCTTC
CDR3: CASSVSGAGKSYGYTF

J: TRBJ2-5
size: NA
D: TRBD2
V: TRBV7-2
DNA: TGTGCCAGCAGCTTAGCGGTAGCGGGGGAGACCCAGTACTTC
CDR3: CASSLAVAGETQYF

J: TRBJ2-7
size: NA
D: NA
V: TRBV27
DNA: TGTGCCAGCAGTTTCTGGCTAGCAGGCGGCGAGCAGTACTTC
CDR3: CASSFWLAGGEQYF

J: TRBJ1-5
size: few
D: TRBD1
V: TRBV19
DNA: TGTGCCAGTAGGGGAGGGACAGGTGGCAATCAGCCCCAGCATTTT
CDR3: CASRGGTGGNQPQHF

J: TRBJ2-6
size: NA
D: NA
V: TRBV12-5
DNA: TGTGCTAGTGGTTTGGGGGCGACAGGGGCCAACGTCCTGACTTTC
CDR3: CASGLGATGANVLTF

J: TRBJ2-3
size: NA
D: TRBD1
V: TRBV2
DNA: TGTGCCAGCAGTAGACGGACAGGGGTGATCACAGATACGCAGTATTTT
CDR3: CASSRRTGVITDTQYF

J: TRBJ2-1
size: NA
D: TRBD2
V: TRBV11-2
DNA: TGTGCCAGCAGCTTAGGGACTAGCGGGAGAGTTGAGCAGTTCTTC
CDR3: CASSLGTSGRVEQFF

J: TRBJ1-4
size: NA
D: TRBD1
V: TRBV7-2
DNA: TGTGCCAGCAAGAGGGGGGACAGGGGAACTAATGAAAAACTGTTTTTT
CDR3: CASKRGDRGTNEKLFF

J: TRBJ1-2
size: NA
D: NA
V: TRBV19
DNA: TGTGCCAGCCAGCCTGCCTTGGGGGGAGGGTATGGCTACACCTTC
CDR3: CASQPALGGGYGYTF

J: TRBJ1-4
size: NA
D: NA
V: TRBV4-1
DNA: TGCGCCAGCAGCCAAGATCAGGTGGCACCGGCAACTAATGAAAAACTGTTTTTT
CDR3: CASSQDQVAPATNEKLFF

J: TRBJ1-4
size: NA
D: NA
V: TRBV25-1
DNA: TGTGCCAGCAGTGAATATCTGGGAGGTGAAAAACTGTTTTTT
CDR3: CASSEYLGGEKLFF

J: TRBJ1-5
size: NA
D: TRBD1
V: TRBV2
DNA: TGTGCCAGCAGCCGACAGGGTAGGTTCCAGCCCCAGCATTTT
CDR3: CASSRQGRFQPQHF

J: TRBJ2-3
size: NA
D: TRBD2
V: TRBV3-1/TRBV3-2
DNA: TGTGCCAGCAGCCAATCACCGGGACTAGCAGCAGATACGCAGTATTTT
CDR3: CASSQSPGLAADTQYF

J: TRBJ2-1
size: NA
D: NA
V: TRBV27
DNA: TGTGCCAGCAGTTTGACTAGTAACTCCTACAATGAGCAGTTCTTC
CDR3: CASSLTSNSYNEQFF

J: TRBJ2-5
size: NA
D: TRBD2
V: TRBV28
DNA: TGTGCCAGCAGGTTAGCGGGGATAAAAGAGACCCAGTACTTC
CDR3: CASRLAGIKETQYF

J: TRBJ2-2
size: few
D: TRBD1
V: TRBV5-5
DNA: TGTGCCAGCAGCCGTCTACAGGGGGCCACCGGGGAGCTGTTTTTT
CDR3: CASSRLQGATGELFF